This TCR beta chain was retrieved from a study of blood T cell repertoires in COVID-19. The wider study: Some COVID-19 samples were acute and others convalescent; all came from the United States, Italy and Spain. T cells, B-cell-depleted T cells, or PBMCs provided the cDNA or gDNA that served as material.

As originally analysed: By means of reference gene primer amplification, nucleated cell counts were estimated. This table comes from immunoSEQ multiplex PCR, and its TCRdb copy is limited to in-frame clones, with some not included. V and J calls and clone size are given by that table; D and trimming were obtained from the DNA. This table has 150,000 to 200,000 clones, roughly 77% appearing once. There are 16 residues in the CDR3. Unmatched junction bases numbered 15, after V lost 6 bases and J lost 5 bases. Germline V gene data show CDR1 as MDHEN and CDR2 as SYDVKM. Which cohort a participant joined came from the clinical history participants gave.

The sample was PBMCs or T cells enriched from blood (not recorded which). The chain has TRBV28 and TRBJ2-5; 7 bases agree with TRBD1. The receptor was isolated from a woman aged 50 to 60 with acute COVID-19. The CDR3 spells CASSPTGSEEGETQYF. Here the CDR3 DNA reads TGTGCCAGCAGCCCGACAGGGTCAGAAGAGGGTGAGACCCAGTACTTC.